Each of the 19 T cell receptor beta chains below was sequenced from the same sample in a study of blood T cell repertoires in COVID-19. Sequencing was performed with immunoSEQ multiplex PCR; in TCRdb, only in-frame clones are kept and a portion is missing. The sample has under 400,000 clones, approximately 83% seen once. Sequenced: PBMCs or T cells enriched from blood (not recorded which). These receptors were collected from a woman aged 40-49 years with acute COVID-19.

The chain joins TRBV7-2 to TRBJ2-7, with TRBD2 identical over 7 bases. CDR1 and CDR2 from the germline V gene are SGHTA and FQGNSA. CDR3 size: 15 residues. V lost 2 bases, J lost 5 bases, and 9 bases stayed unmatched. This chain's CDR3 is CASSLSGERGNEQYF. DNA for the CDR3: TGTGCCAGCAGCTTATCCGGGGAGCGGGGAAACGAGCAGTACTTC.

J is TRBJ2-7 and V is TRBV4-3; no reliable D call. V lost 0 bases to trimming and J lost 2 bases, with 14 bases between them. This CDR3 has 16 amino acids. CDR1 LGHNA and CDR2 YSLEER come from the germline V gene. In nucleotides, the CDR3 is TGCGCCAGCAGCCAAGATCTACTCACGTCAACCTACGAGCAGTACTTC. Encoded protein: CASSQDLLTSTYEQYF.

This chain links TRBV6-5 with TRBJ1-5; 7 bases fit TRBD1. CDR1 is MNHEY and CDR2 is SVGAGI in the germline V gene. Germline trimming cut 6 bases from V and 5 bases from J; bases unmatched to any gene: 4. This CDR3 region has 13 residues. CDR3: CASSRQGDQPQHF. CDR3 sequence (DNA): TGTGCCAGCAGCCGACAGGGAGATCAGCCCCAGCATTTT.

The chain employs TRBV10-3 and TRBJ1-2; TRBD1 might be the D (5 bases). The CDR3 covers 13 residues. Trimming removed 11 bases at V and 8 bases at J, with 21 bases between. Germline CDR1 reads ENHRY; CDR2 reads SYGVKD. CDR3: CASDRGGERGYTF. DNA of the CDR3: TGTGCCTCCGACCGGGGGGGGGAGAGAGGCTACACCTTC.

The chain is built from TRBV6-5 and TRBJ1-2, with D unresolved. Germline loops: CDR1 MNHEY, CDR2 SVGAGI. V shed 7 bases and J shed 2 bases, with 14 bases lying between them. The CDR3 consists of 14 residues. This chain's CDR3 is CASTLKTANYGYTF. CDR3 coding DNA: TGTGCCAGCACCCTAAAAACAGCAAACTATGGCTACACCTTC.

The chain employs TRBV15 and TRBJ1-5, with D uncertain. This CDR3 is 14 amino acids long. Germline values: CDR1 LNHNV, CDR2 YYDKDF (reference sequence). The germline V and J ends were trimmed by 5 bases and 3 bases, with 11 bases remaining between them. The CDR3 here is CATSGGMYNQPQHF. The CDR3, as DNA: TGTGCCACCAGCGGCGGGATGTACAATCAGCCCCAGCATTTT.

The CDR3 DNA reads as TGTGCCAGCAGCCCCAGACGGGACACTGAAGCTTTCTTT. This codes for CASSPRRDTEAFF. The J gene is TRBJ1-1, the V gene TRBV7-3; no firm D call. V was shortened by 5 bases and J by 3 bases, with 10 bases between the two germline ends. This CDR3 is built from 13 residues. Germline CDR1 SGHTA, CDR2 FQGTGA.

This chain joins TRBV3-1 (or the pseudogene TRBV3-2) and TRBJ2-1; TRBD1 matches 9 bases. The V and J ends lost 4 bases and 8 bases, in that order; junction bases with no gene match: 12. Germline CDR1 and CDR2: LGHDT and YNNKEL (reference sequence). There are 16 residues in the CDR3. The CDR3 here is CASSRQAGQGGHEQFF. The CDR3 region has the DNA TGTGCCAGCAGCCGACAAGCGGGACAGGGTGGACATGAGCAGTTCTTC.

The CDR3: CATSWTGLSGYTF. The CDR3 region has the DNA TGTGCCACCAGCTGGACAGGGCTCAGTGGCTACACCTTC. V usage is TRBV15 and J usage is TRBJ1-2; TRBD1 agrees at 8 bases. J was trimmed by 7 bases and V by 5 bases; bases with no gene match: 6. Germline loops: CDR1 LNHNV, CDR2 YYDKDF (reference sequence). This CDR3 contains 13 residues.

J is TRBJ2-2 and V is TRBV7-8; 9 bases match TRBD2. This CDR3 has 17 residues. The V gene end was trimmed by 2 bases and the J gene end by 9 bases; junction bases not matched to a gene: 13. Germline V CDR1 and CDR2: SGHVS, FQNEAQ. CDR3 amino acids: CASSLSSGGGGARELFF. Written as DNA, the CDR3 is TGTGCCAGCAGCTTAAGTTCTGGCGGCGGGGGGGCCCGGGAGCTGTTTTTT.

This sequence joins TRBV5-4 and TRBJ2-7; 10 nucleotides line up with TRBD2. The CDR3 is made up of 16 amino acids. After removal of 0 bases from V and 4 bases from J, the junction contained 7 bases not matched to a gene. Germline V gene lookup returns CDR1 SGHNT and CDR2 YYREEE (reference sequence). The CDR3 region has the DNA TGTGCCAGCAGCTTGGATTCTAGCGGGAGAGGGTACGAGCAGTACTTC. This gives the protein CASSLDSSGRGYEQYF. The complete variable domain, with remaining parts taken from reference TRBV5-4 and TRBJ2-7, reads ETGVTQSPTHLIKTRGQQVTLRCSSQSGHNTVSWYQQALGQGPQFIFQYYREEENGRGNFPPRFSGLQFPNYSSELNVNALELDDSALYLCASSLDSSGRGYEQYFGPGTRLTVT.

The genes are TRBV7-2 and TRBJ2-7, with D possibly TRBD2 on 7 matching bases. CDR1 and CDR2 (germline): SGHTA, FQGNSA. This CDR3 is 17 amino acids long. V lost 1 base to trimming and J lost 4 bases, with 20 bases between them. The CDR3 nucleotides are TGTGCCAGCAGCTTAGGTGGGGGGGCTCCCCTCCTTTACGAGCAGTACTTC. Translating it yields CASSLGGGAPLLYEQYF.

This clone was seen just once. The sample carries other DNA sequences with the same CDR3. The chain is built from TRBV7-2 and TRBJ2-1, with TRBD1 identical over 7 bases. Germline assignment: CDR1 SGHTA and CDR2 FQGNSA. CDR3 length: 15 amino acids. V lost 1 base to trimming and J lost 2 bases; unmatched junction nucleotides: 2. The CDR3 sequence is CASSLGQGAYNEQFF. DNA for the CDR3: TGTGCCAGCAGCTTAGGGCAGGGGGCCTACAATGAGCAGTTCTTC.

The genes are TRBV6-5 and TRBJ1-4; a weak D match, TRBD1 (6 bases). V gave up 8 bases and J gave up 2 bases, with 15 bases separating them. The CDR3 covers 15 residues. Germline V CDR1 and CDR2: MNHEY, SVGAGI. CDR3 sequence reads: CASFTGPATNEKLFF. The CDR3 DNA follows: TGTGCCAGCTTTACAGGGCCCGCTACTAATGAAAAACTGTTTTTT.

The CDR3 is CASSEVIAGSGGIQYF. The CDR3 coding sequence is TGTGCCAGCAGTGAAGTGATAGCGGGGAGTGGGGGCATTCAGTACTTC. The chain recombines TRBV6-1 with TRBJ2-4; 8 nucleotides agree with TRBD2. Germline CDR1 is MNHNS and CDR2 is SASEGT. The V and J ends lost 1 base and 9 bases, in that order; junction bases with no gene match: 11. This CDR3 has 16 residues.

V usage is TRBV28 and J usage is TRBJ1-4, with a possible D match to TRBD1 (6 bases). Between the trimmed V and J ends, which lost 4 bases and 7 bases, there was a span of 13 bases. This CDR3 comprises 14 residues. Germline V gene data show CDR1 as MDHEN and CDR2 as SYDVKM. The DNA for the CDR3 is TGTGCCAGCAGTTATGGGGGCCCGGCTGAAAAACTGTTTTTT. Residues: CASSYGGPAEKLFF.

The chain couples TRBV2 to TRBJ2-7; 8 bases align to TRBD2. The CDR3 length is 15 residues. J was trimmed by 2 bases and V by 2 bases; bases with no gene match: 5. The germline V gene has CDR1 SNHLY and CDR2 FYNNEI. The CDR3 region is CASSERGGPPYEQYF. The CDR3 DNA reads TGTGCCAGCAGTGAACGGGGGGGGCCCCCCTACGAGCAGTACTTC.

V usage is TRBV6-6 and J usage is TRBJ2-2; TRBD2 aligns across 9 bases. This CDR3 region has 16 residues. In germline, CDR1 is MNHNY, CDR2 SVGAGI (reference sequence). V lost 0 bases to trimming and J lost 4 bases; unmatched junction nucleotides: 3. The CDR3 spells CASSYSSGSGTGELFF. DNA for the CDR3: TGTGCCAGCAGTTACTCTAGCGGGAGCGGCACCGGGGAGCTGTTTTTT.

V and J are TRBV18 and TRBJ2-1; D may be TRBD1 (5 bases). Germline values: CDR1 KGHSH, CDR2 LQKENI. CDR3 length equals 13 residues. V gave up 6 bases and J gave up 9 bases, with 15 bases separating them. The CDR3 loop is CASSYRSQGEQFF. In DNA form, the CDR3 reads TGTGCCAGCTCGTATCGGAGTCAGGGTGAGCAGTTCTTC. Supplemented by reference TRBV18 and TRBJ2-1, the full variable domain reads NAGVMQNPRHLVRRRGQEARLRCSPMKGHSHVYWYRQLPEEGLKFMVYLQKENIIDESGMPKERFSAEFPKEGPSILRIQQVVRGDSAAYFCASSYRSQGEQFFGPGTRLTVL.